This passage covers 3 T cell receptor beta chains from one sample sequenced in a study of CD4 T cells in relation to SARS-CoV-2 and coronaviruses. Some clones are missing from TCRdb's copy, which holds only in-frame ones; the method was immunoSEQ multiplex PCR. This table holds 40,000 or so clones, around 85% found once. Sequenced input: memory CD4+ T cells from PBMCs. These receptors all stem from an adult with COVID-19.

In DNA, the CDR3 is TGTGCCAGCAGCTTGGTGGGAACAGGTGCTATGAACACTGAAGCTTTCTTT. Translating it yields CASSLVGTGAMNTEAFF. The rearrangement links TRBV5-5 to TRBJ1-1; tentative D call: TRBD1 (5 bases). V was pared by 0 bases and J by 0 bases, with 15 bases between. The V gene's germline CDR1 is SGHKS and CDR2 YYEKEE (reference sequence). CDR3 size: 17 residues.

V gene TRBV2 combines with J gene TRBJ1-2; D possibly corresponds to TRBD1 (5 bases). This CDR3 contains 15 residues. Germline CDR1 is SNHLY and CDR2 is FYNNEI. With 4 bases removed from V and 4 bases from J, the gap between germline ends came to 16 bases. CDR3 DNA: TGTGCCAGCAGTGTACAGAAGGGGATCATCTATGGCTACACCTTC. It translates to CASSVQKGIIYGYTF. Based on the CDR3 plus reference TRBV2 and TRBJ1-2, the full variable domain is EPEVTQTPSHQVTQMGQEVILRCVPISNHLYFYWYRQILGQKVEFLVSFYNNEISEKSEIFDDQFSVERPDGSNFTLKIRSTKLEDSAMYFCASSVQKGIIYGYTFGSGTRLTVV.

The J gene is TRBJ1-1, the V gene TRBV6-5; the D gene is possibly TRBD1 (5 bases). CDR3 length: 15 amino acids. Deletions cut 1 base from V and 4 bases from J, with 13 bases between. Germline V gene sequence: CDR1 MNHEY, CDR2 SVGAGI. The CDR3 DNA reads TGTGCCAGCAGTTACTGGGGGTCCCAAGGCACTGAAGCTTTCTTT. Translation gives CASSYWGSQGTEAFF.